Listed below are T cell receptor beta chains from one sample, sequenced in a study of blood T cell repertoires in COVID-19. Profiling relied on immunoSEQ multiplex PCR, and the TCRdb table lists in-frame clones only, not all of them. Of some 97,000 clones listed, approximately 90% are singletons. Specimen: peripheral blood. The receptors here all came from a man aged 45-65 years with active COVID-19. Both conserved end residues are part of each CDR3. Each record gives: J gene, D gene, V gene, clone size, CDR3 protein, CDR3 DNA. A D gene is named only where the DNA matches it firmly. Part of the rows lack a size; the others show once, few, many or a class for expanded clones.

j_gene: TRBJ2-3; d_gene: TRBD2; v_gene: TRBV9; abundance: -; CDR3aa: CASSEGLAGGPDTQYF; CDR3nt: TGTGCCAGCAGCGAGGGGCTAGCGGGGGGCCCGGATACGCAGTATTTT
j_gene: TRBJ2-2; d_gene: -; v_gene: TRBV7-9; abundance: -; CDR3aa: CASSLGTGNTGELFF; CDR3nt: TGTGCCAGCAGCCTCGGCACAGGGAACACCGGGGAGCTGTTTTTT
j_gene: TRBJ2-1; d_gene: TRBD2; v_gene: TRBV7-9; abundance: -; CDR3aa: CASSLVREANPDEQFF; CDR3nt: TGTGCCAGCAGCTTAGTTCGGGAGGCAAACCCCGATGAGCAGTTCTTC
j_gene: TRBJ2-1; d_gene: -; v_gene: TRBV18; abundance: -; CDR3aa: CASSTTRHGNNEQFF; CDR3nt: TGTGCCAGCTCAACGACCCGACACGGTAACAATGAGCAGTTCTTC
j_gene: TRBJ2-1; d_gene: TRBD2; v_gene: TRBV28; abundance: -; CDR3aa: CAIAGGSVAGSYNEQFF; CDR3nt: TGTGCCATAGCGGGAGGTAGTGTTGCGGGCTCCTACAATGAGCAGTTCTTC
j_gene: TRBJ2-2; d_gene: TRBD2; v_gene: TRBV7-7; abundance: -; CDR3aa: CASSAPPAGSNTGELFF; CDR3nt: TGTGCCAGCAGCGCCCCCCCAGCGGGATCGAACACCGGGGAGCTGTTTTTT
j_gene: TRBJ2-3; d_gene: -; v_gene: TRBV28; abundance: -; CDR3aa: CASSSPQGGTDTQYF; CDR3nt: TGTGCCAGCAGTTCCCCCCAGGGTGGCACAGATACGCAGTATTTT
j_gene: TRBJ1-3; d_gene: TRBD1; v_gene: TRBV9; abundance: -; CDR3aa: CASSGDSEFSGNTIYF; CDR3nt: TGTGCCAGCAGCGGGGACAGCGAATTCTCTGGAAACACCATATATTTT
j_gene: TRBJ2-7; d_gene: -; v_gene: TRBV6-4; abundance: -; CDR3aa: CASRDTHYEQYF; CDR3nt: TGTGCCAGCAGGGACACACACTACGAGCAGTACTTC
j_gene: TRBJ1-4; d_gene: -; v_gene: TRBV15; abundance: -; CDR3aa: CATSTPGQVGANEKLFF; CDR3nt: TGTGCCACCAGCACACCCGGGCAGGTTGGGGCGAACGAAAAACTGTTTTTT
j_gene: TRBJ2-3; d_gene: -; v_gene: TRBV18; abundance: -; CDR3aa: CASSTAENTQYF; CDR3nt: TGTGCCAGCTCAACAGCGGAGAATACGCAGTATTTT
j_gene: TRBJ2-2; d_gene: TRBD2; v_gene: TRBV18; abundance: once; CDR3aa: CASSTSGSPTGELFF; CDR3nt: TGTGCCAGCTCCACTAGCGGGAGCCCCACCGGGGAGCTGTTTTTT
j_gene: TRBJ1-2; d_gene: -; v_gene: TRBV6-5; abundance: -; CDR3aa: CASTSGLEGYTF; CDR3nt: TGTGCCAGCACCTCAGGGTTGGAGGGCTACACCTTC
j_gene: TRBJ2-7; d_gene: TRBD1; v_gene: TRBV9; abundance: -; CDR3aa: CASSEGGTGSYEQYF; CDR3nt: TGTGCCAGCAGCGAAGGGGGGACAGGTTCCTACGAGCAGTACTTC
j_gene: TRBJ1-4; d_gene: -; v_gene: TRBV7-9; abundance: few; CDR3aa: CASSQIRDGEEKLFF; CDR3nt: TGTGCCAGCAGCCAAATCCGAGACGGGGAGGAAAAACTGTTTTTT
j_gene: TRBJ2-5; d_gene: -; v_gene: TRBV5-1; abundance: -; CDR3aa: CASSLRGSLRIEETQYF; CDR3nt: TGCGCCAGCAGCTTGAGGGGCAGCTTACGAATCGAAGAGACCCAGTACTTC
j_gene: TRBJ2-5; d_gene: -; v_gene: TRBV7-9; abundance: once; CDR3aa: CASSLVGRKETQYF; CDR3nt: TGTGCCAGCAGCTTAGTGGGGAGGAAGGAGACCCAGTACTTC
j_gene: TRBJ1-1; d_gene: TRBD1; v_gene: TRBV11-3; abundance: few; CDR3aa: CASSLRDRGLGSTEAFF; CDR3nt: TGTGCCAGCAGCCTCCGGGACAGGGGGCTGGGTAGCACTGAAGCTTTCTTT
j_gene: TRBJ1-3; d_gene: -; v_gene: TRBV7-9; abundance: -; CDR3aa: CASSLVPRAGGNTIYF; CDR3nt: TGTGCCAGCAGCTTAGTTCCGAGGGCAGGCGGAAACACCATATATTTT
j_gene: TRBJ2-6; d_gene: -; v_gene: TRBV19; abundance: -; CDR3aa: CASSVGGFGANVLTF; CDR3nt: TGTGCCAGTAGTGTCGGGGGATTTGGGGCCAACGTCCTGACTTTC
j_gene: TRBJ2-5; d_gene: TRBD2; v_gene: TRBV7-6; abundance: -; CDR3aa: CASSQTSGRVGGETQYF; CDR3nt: TGTGCCAGCAGCCAGACTAGCGGGAGAGTTGGCGGGGAGACCCAGTACTTC
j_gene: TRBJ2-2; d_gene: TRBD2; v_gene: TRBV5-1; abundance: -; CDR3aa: CASSLEPSGNTGELFF; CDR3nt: TGCGCCAGCAGCTTGGAACCTAGCGGGAACACCGGGGAGCTGTTTTTT
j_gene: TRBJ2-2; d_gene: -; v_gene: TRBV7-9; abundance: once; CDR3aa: CASSWRSFSRDTGELFF; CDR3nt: TGTGCCAGCAGCTGGAGATCATTTAGCAGGGACACCGGGGAGCTGTTTTTT
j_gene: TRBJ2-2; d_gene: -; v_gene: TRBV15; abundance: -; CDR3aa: CATSMDTRSGELFF; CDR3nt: TGTGCCACCAGCATGGACACCAGATCGGGGGAGCTGTTTTTT